The 8 T cell receptor beta chains below all came from one sample that was sequenced in a study of identical twins. TCRdb independently ran MiXCR on the 5' RACE reads; one entry per CDR3 protein. There are 250,000 or so distinct CDR3 sequences in the sample; roughly 8.7% occur only once, and 2.5% to 3.5% lies in the top ten. These same records also appear under a second study, on yellow fever vaccine responses in identical twins.

The sequencing sample was made of CD8+ T cells sorted from blood. The receptor source for this set is a woman under 30 in good health.

Only a few counts were recorded for this clonotype. The V and J genes are TRBV27 and TRBJ2-5, with 9 bases lining up with TRBD1. With 2 bases clipped from V and 4 bases from J, the junction kept 5 bases outside the gene matches. The CDR3 is made up of 15 amino acids. The germline V gene encodes CDR1 MNHEY and CDR2 SMNVEV (reference sequence). Here the CDR3 reads CASSLPRTGVETQYF. The CDR3 DNA reads TGTGCCAGCAGTTTACCCCGGACAGGGGTAGAGACCCAGTACTTC.

This clonotype was seen at least ten times. V and J are TRBV27 and TRBJ2-3, with a possible D match to TRBD1 (5 bases). The CDR3 loop spans 12 amino acids. Per the germline V gene, CDR1 is MNHEY and CDR2 is SMNVEV (reference sequence). Trimming removed 6 bases from V and 6 bases from J, with 10 bases in between. The CDR3 DNA reads as TGTGCCAGCAGGACACAGGCGGATACGCAGTATTTT. Its translation: CASRTQADTQYF.

A few counts support this clonotype. The V and J genes are TRBV27 and TRBJ2-3; D gene uncertain. The germline V gene has CDR1 MNHEY and CDR2 SMNVEV (reference sequence). The CDR3 loop spans 14 amino acids. With 4 bases removed from V and 4 bases from J, the gap between germline ends came to 12 bases. This CDR3 reads CASSSSSLSDTQYF. For the CDR3, the DNA is TGTGCCAGCAGTTCCTCTAGTTTGTCAGATACGCAGTATTTT.

This clonotype was detected a few times. The gene calls are TRBV20-1 and TRBJ2-5, with D hard to call. This CDR3 comprises 13 residues. V was cut by 4 bases and J by 3 bases, with 12 bases left in between. CDR1 and CDR2 from the germline V gene are DFQATT and SNEGSKA (reference sequence). CDR3 residues: CSAKVFGEETQYF. For the CDR3, the DNA is TGCAGTGCTAAGGTGTTTGGCGAAGAGACCCAGTACTTC.

In this sample, this clonotype turned up many times. The J gene is TRBJ2-1, the V gene TRBV6-2 or TRBV6-3; TRBD1 matches at 7 bases. Germline loops: CDR1 MNHEY, CDR2 SVGEGT. V dropped 1 base and J dropped 6; count of bases not matched to a gene: 0. The CDR3 sequence is 13 residues long. The CDR3, as DNA: TGTGCCAGCAGTTACTACAGGGGCAATGAGCAGTTCTTC. Amino acids: CASSYYRGNEQFF.

This clonotype was observed a few times. The J gene is TRBJ2-5, the V gene TRBV7-9, with unresolved D. Germline values: CDR1 SEHNR, CDR2 FQNEAQ (reference sequence). V was clipped by 7 bases and J by 3 bases, with 15 bases between them. The CDR3 is made up of 14 amino acids. CDR3 coding DNA: TGTGCCAGCAAGTTTCCTGCATCAGAAGAGACCCAGTACTTC. Translation: CASKFPASEETQYF.

This clonotype was observed at least ten times. V gene TRBV7-9 combines with J gene TRBJ2-5, with no clear D. This CDR3 is 13 amino acids long. Trimming shortened V by 1 base and J by 5 bases, and 8 bases separated the two germline ends. The germline V gene encodes CDR1 SEHNR and CDR2 FQNEAQ (reference sequence). The CDR3, as DNA: TGTGCCAGCAGCTTAGGGCTAGAGGAGACCCAGTACTTC. Translated, it gives CASSLGLEETQYF.

This clonotype was counted ten times or more. The V call is TRBV12-5, the J call TRBJ2-5, with 7 bases aligning to TRBD1. The CDR3 has 12 residues. Germline V lookup: CDR1 LGHNT, CDR2 FRNRAP. The trim removed 6 bases at V and 5 bases at J, leaving 3 bases unmatched. This chain's CDR3 is CASGTGIETQYF. DNA for the CDR3: TGTGCTAGTGGGACAGGGATCGAGACCCAGTACTTC.